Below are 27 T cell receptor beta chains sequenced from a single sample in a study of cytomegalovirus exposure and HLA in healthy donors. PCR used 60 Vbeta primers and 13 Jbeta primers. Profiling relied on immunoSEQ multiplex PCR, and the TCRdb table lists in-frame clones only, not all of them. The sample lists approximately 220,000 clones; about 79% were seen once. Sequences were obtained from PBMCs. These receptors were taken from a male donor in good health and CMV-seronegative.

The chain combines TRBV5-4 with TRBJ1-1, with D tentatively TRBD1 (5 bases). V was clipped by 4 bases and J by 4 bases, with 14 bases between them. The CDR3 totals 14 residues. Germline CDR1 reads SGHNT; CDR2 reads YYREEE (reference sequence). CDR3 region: CASSVWQGITEAFF. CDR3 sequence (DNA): TGTGCCAGCAGCGTCTGGCAGGGAATCACTGAAGCTTTCTTT.

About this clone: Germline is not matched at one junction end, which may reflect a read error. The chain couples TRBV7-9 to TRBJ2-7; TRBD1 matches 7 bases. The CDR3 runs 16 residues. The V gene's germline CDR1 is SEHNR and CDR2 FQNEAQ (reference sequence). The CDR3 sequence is CSSSSIRDRKFYEQYF. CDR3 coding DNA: TGTTCCAGCAGCTCCATCCGGGACAGAAAATTCTACGAGCAGTACTTC.

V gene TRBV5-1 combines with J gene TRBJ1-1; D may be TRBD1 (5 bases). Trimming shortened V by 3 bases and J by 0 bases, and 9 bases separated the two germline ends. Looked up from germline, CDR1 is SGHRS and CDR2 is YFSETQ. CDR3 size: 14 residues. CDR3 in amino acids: CASSSAGMNTEAFF. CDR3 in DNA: TGCGCCAGCAGCTCGGCAGGGATGAACACTGAAGCTTTCTTT.

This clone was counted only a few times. The CDR3 DNA reads TGTGCCAGCAGTTACTCGCGGCGGGGGGGCCTTGATGAGCAGTTCTTC. It codes for CASSYSRRGGLDEQFF. The V gene is TRBV6-5, the J gene TRBJ2-1, with 9 bases fitting TRBD2. This CDR3 has 16 amino acids. Trimming took 0 bases from V and 8 from J; bases not matched to a gene: 8. CDR1 and CDR2 from the germline V gene are MNHEY and SVGAGI.

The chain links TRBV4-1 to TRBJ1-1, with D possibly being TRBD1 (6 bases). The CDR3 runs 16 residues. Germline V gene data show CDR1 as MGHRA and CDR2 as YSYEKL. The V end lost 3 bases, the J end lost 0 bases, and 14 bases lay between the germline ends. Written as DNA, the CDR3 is TGCGCCAGCAGCCACGGACAGCCTCCTATGAACACTGAAGCTTTCTTT. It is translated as CASSHGQPPMNTEAFF.

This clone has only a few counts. CDR3 DNA sequence: TGTGCCAGCAGCCCAACTAGCGGGGTGTACCAAGAGACCCAGTACTTC. Translating gives CASSPTSGVYQETQYF. The V call is TRBV5-4, the J call TRBJ2-5; 10 bases map to TRBD2. The CDR3 has 16 residues. CDR1 is SGHNT, CDR2 YYREEE, per germline (reference sequence). J gave up 0 bases and V 4 bases, and 6 bases lay outside the gene matches.

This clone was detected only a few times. The CDR3 region is CASSQTTSGSNPFF. The DNA for the CDR3 is TGCGCCAGCAGCCAAACTACTAGCGGGAGTAACCCGTTCTTC. The chain joins TRBV4-3 to TRBJ2-1; 11 nucleotides line up with TRBD2. Germline V CDR1 and CDR2: LGHNA, YSLEER. The trim removed 2 bases at V and 15 bases at J, leaving 9 bases unmatched. The CDR3 is 14 amino acids.

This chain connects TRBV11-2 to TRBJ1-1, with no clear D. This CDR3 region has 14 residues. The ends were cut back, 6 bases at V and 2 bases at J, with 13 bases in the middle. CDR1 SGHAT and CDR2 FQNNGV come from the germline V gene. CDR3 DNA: TGTGCCAGCAGAGATTATAGATATAACACTGAAGCTTTCTTT. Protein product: CASRDYRYNTEAFF. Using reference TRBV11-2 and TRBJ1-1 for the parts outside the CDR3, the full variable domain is EAGVAQSPRYKIIEKRQSVAFWCNPISGHATLYWYQQILGQGPKLLIQFQNNGVVDDSQLPKDRFSAERLKGVDSTLKIQPAKLEDSAVYLCASRDYRYNTEAFFGQGTRLTVV.

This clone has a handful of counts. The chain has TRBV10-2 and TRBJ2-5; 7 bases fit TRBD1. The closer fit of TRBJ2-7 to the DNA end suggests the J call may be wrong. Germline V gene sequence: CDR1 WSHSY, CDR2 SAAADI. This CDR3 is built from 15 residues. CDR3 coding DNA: TGCGCCAGCGACCTAGACAGGGATGTTAACCACGAGCAGTACTTC. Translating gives CASDLDRDVNHEQYF.

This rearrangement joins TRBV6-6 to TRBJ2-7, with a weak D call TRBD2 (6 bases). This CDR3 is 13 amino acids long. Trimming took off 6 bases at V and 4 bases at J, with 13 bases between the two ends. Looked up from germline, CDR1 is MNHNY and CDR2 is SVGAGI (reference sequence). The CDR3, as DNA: TGTGCCAGCAGCTCCCGGGAGCCATACGAGCAGTACTTC. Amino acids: CASSSREPYEQYF.

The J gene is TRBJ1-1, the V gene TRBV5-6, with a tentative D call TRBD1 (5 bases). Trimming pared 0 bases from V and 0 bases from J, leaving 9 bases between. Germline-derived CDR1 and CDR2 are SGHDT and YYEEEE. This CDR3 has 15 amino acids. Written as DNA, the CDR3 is TGTGCCAGCAGCTTGGGCGGGGGTCTGAACACTGAAGCTTTCTTT. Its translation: CASSLGGGLNTEAFF.

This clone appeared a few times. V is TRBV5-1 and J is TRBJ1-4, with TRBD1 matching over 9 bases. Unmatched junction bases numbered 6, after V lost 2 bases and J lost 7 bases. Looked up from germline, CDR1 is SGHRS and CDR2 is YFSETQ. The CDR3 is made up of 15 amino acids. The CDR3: CASSFGDRDGEKLFF. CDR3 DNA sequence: TGCGCCAGCAGCTTTGGGGACAGGGACGGTGAAAAACTGTTTTTT. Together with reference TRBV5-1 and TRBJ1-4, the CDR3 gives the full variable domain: KAGVTQTPRYLIKTRGQQVTLSCSPISGHRSVSWYQQTPGQGLQFLFEYFSETQRNKGNFPGRFSGRQFSNSRSEMNVSTLELGDSALYLCASSFGDRDGEKLFFGSGTQLSVL.

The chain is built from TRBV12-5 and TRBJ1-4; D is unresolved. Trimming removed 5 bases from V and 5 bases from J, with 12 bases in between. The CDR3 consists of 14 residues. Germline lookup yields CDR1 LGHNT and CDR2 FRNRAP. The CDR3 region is CASGHQVNNEKLFF. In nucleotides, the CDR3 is TGTGCTAGTGGTCACCAGGTAAACAATGAAAAACTGTTTTTT.

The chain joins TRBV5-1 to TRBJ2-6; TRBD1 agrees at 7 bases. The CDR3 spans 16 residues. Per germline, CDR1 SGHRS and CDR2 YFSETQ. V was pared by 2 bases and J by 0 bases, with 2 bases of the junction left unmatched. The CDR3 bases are TGCGCCAGCAGCTTAACAGGGGCCTCTGGGGCCAACGTCCTGACTTTC. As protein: CASSLTGASGANVLTF.

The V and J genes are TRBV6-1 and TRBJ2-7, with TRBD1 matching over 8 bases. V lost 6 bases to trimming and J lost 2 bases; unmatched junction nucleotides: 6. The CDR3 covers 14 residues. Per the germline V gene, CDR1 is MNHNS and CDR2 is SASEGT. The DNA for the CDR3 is TGTGCCAGCAGCCTGGGACAGGAGCCCTACGAGCAGTACTTC. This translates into CASSLGQEPYEQYF.

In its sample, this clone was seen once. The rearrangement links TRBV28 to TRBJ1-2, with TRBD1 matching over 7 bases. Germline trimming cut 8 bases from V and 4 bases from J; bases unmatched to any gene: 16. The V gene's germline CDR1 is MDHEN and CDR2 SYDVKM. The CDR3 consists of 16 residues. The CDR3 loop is CASRIEGAGLSYGYTF. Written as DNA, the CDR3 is TGTGCCAGCCGGATCGAGGGGGCAGGACTTAGCTATGGCTACACCTTC.

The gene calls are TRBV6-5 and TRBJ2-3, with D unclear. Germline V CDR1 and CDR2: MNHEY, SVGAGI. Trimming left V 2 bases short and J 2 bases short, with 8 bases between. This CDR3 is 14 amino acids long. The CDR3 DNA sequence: TGTGCCAGCAGTTACGGGCAGTTCACAGATACGCAGTATTTT. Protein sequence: CASSYGQFTDTQYF.

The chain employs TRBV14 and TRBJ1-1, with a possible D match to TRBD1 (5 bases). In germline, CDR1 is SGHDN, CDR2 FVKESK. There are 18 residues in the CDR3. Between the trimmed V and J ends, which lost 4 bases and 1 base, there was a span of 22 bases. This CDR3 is CASSLLGVGGEWNTEAFF. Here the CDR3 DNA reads TGTGCCAGCAGCCTCCTGGGGGTCGGGGGAGAGTGGAACACTGAAGCTTTCTTT.

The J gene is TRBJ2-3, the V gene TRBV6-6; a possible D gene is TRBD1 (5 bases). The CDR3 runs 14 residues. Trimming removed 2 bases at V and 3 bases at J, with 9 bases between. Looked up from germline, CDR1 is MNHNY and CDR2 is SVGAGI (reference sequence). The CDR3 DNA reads TGTGCCAGCAGTTACCTACAGGCAACAGATACGCAGTATTTT. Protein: CASSYLQATDTQYF.

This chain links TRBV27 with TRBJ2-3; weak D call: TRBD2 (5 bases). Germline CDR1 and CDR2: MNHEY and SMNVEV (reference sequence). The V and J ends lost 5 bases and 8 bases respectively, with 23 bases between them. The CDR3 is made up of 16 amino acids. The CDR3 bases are TGTGCCAGCAGTCGATCACGAGGCGCCCCGAGGGTTACGCAGTATTTT. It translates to CASSRSRGAPRVTQYF.

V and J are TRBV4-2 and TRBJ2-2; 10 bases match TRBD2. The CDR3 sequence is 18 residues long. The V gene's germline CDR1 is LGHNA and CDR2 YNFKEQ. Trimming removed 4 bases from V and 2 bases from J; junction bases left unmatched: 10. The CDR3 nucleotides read TGTGCCAGCAGCCTGGGGGAGGCTAGCGGGAGAAACACCGGGGAGCTGTTTTTT. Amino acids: CASSLGEASGRNTGELFF.

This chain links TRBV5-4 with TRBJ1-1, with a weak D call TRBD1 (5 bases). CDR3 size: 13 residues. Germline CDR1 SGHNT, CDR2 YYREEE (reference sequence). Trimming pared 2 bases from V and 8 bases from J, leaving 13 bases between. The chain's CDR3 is CASSFRGGEEAFF. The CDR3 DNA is TGTGCCAGCAGCTTTCGGGGGGGGGAGGAAGCTTTCTTT.

The CDR3 DNA sequence: TGTGCCAGCAGCTTAGGAGGGACTGTGAGCTCCTACGAGCAGTACTTC. Its translation is CASSLGGTVSSYEQYF. The chain carries TRBV7-3 and TRBJ2-7, with D possibly being TRBD2 (6 bases). V lost 2 bases to trimming and J lost 0 bases, with 14 bases between them. Germline CDR1 is SGHTA and CDR2 is FQGTGA. The CDR3 loop spans 16 amino acids. Filled out from reference TRBV7-3 and TRBJ2-7, the complete variable domain reads GAGVSQTPSNKVTEKGKYVELRCDPISGHTALYWYRQSLGQGPEFLIYFQGTGAADDSGLPNDRFFAVRPEGSVSTLKIQRTERGDSAVYLCASSLGGTVSSYEQYFGPGTRLTVT.

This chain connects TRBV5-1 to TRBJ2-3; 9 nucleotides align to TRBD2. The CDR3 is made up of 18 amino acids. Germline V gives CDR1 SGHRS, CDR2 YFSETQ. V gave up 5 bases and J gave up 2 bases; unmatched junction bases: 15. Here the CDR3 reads CASSYRLAGYSDTDTQYF. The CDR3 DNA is TGCGCCAGCAGTTATAGGCTAGCGGGGTACTCAGACACAGATACGCAGTATTTT.

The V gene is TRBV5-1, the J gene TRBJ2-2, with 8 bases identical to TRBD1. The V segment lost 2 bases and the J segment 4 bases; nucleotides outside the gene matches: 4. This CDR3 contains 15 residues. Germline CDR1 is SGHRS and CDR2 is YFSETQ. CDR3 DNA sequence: TGCGCCAGCAGCTTTAGGACAGGGAGCACCGGGGAGCTGTTTTTT. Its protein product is CASSFRTGSTGELFF.

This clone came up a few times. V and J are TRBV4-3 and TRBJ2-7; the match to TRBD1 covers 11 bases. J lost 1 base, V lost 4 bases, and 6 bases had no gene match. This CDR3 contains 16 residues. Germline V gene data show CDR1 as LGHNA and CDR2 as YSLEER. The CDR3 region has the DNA TGCGCCAGCAGCCCAGGACAGGGGGCACCTTCCTACGAGCAGTACTTC. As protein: CASSPGQGAPSYEQYF.

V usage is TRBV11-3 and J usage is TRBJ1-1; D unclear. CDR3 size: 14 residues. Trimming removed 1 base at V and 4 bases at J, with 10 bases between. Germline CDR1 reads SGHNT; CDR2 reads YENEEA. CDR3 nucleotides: TGTGCCAGCAGCTTAGCCCCCAGTTCCACTGAAGCTTTCTTT. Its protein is CASSLAPSSTEAFF.